This T cell receptor (beta chain) stems from a study of human T cells and chemical hapten exposure. As for the study in general: Patients had diphenylcyclopropenone applied to the scalp weekly throughout the roughly 22-week study.

This clonotype has ten or more counts. The time point: pre-sensitization, week 0. Treatment indicated: therapeutic diphenylcyclopropenone sensitization with weekly scalp DPC. Sequencing started from total RNA isolated from unfractionated whole blood. Authors' analysis steps: TCRs per sample had a median of around 98,000 and ranged from about 20,000 to 700,000. TCRdb called the RACE reads again in MiXCR, with one record for every CDR3 protein. For this entry, the V and J calls and clone size follow TCRdb and not the study's own pipeline. The table has about 350,000 distinct CDR3 sequences, 5% to 6.5% seen once. The CDR3 runs 14 residues. Germline CDR1 reads MGHDK; CDR2 reads SYGVNS. The V and J ends lost 8 bases and 7 bases, in that order; junction bases with no gene match: 10.

Sequencing used whole blood, obtained in connection with sensitization to the hapten diphenylcyclopropenone (DPC). This sequence joins TRBV25-1 and TRBJ2-7; 11 bases are a match to TRBD2. This receptor was identified in a woman aged 18 to 35 with alopecia areata. Some clones in this sample may be carry-over from other donors' samples. The CDR3 DNA reads as TGTGCCAGCGTTAATAGCGGGGGGGCGAGAGAGCAGTACTTC. This gives the protein CASVNSGGAREQYF.